The 21 T cell receptor beta chains given below trace back to one sample, sequenced in a study of spatial heterogeneity in lung cancer. The time point: sample taken at primary tumor resection. Whole RNA, which was extracted from tumor, nontumor lung tissue or frozen PBMC, was sequenced without any cell sorting. TCRdb analysed the 5' RACE reads with MiXCR anew, one entry per CDR3 protein. The sample consists of under 100,000 distinct CDR3 sequences, around 10% of them appearing once. The sample consisted of PBMCs, taken at surgery. These receptor sequences come from a male donor with early-stage non-small cell lung cancer.

V gene TRBV6-2 or TRBV6-3 combines with J gene TRBJ2-3; 9 nucleotides align to TRBD1. The CDR3 has 15 amino acids. V was pared by 6 bases and J by 9 bases, with 13 bases of the junction left unmatched. CDR1 and CDR2 (germline): MNHEY, SVGEGT. In nucleotides, the CDR3 is TGTGCCAGCAGAACACATGGGACAGGGACCGAAACGCAGTATTTT. Translation gives CASRTHGTGTETQYF.

This clonotype was seen at least ten times. V is TRBV4-3 and J is TRBJ1-2; TRBD1 aligns across 8 bases. The CDR3 contains 16 residues. Germline CDR1 and CDR2: LGHNA and YSLEER. V trimming: 1 base; J trimming: 2 bases; junction bases outside the gene matches: 6. Written as DNA, the CDR3 is TGCGCCAGCAGCCAAGTGTCAGGGGGCGCAAACTATGGCTACACCTTC. It yields the protein CASSQVSGGANYGYTF.

This clonotype came up a few times. This rearrangement joins TRBV7-3 to TRBJ2-2; D tentatively reads TRBD1 or TRBD2 (5 bases each). CDR3 length: 16 amino acids. Germline CDR1 is SGHTA and CDR2 is FQGTGA. V was pared by 5 bases and J by 4 bases, with 17 bases between. CDR3 bases: TGTGCCAGCAGCCAAGTTAGCGCAGGGAGCACCGGGGAGCTGTTTTTT. It encodes CASSQVSAGSTGELFF.

This clonotype appeared a few times. The V gene is TRBV7-9, the J gene TRBJ2-5; weak D call: TRBD1 (6 bases). Germline CDR1 reads SEHNR; CDR2 reads FQNEAQ (reference sequence). The CDR3 is 14 amino acids. V lost 6 bases to trimming and J lost 5 bases, with 16 bases between them. In DNA form, the CDR3 reads TGTGCCAGCAGTTCTACAGGGTTAGGGGAGACCCAGTACTTC. Translating gives CASSSTGLGETQYF. The variable domain in full, with the rest retrieved from reference TRBV7-9 and TRBJ2-5, is DTGVSQNPRHKITKRGQNVTFRCDPISEHNRLYWYRQTLGQGPEFLTYFQNEAQLEKSRLLSDRFSAERPKGSFSTLEIQRTEQGDSAMYLCASSSTGLGETQYFGPGTRLLVL.

This clonotype was observed many times. The genes are TRBV5-1 and TRBJ1-1; 8 bases are a match to TRBD1. Germline CDR1 and CDR2: SGHRS and YFSETQ. The CDR3 has 14 residues. Trimming removed 4 bases from V and 11 bases from J; junction bases left unmatched: 13. For the CDR3, the DNA is TGCGCCAGCAGCATAGGACAGGGAGCCGTTCGGGCTTTCTTT. Translating it yields CASSIGQGAVRAFF.

This rearrangement joins TRBV15 to TRBJ2-1; 9 bases map to TRBD1. The germline CDR1 and CDR2 sequences are LNHNV and YYDKDF (reference sequence). V trimming: 1 base; J trimming: 7 bases; junction bases outside the gene matches: 2. The CDR3 has 14 residues. The CDR3 is CATSRAGQGNEQFF. CDR3 nucleotide sequence: TGTGCCACCAGCAGAGCGGGACAGGGTAATGAGCAGTTCTTC.

This chain connects TRBV2 to TRBJ2-1; 10 bases fit TRBD1. The CDR3 length is 13 residues. Germline V gene data show CDR1 as SNHLY and CDR2 as FYNNEI. The V segment lost 3 bases and the J segment 8 bases; nucleotides outside the gene matches: 1. The DNA for the CDR3 is TGTGCCAGCAGTGAGGGACAGGGGCATGAGCAGTTCTTC. Amino acids: CASSEGQGHEQFF.

The rearrangement links TRBV3-1 to TRBJ1-1; no reliable D call. The V gene lost 1 base and the J gene lost 0 bases, with 6 bases spanning the gap. The V gene's germline CDR1 is LGHDT and CDR2 YNNKEL (reference sequence). CDR3 length equals 14 residues. CDR3 region: CASSQVLMNTEAFF. CDR3 bases: TGTGCCAGCAGCCAAGTTTTAATGAACACTGAAGCTTTCTTT.

This clonotype was picked up a small number of times. The genes are TRBV7-6 and TRBJ2-3; a possible D gene is TRBD2 (5 bases). The length of the CDR3 is 14 residues. The V and J ends lost 1 base and 2 bases respectively, with 7 bases between them. The V gene's germline CDR1 is SGHVS and CDR2 FNYEAQ. CDR3 nucleotide sequence: TGTGCCAGCAGCTTAGGACTACCCACAGATACGCAGTATTTT. This gives the protein CASSLGLPTDTQYF.

In its sample, this clonotype was seen a few times. The chain recombines TRBV5-1 with TRBJ2-5; TRBD2 might be the D (5 bases). Trimming left V 4 bases short and J 5 bases short, with 15 bases between. This CDR3 spans 14 amino acids. The V gene's germline CDR1 is SGHRS and CDR2 YFSETQ. The CDR3 spells CASSPVVPGETQYF. As DNA, the CDR3 is TGCGCCAGCAGCCCGGTGGTTCCGGGGGAGACCCAGTACTTC.

The V call is TRBV7-3, the J call TRBJ2-1; D is ambiguous. Germline-derived CDR1 and CDR2 are SGHTA and FQGTGA. The ends were cut back, 1 base at V and 8 bases at J, with 12 bases in the middle. The length of the CDR3 is 14 residues. CDR3 coding DNA: TGTGCCAGCAGCTTAAACCCCCAGTTTGATGAGCAGTTCTTC. It encodes CASSLNPQFDEQFF.

This clonotype appeared a few times. The gene calls are TRBV5-1 and TRBJ2-2; TRBD1 matches at 7 bases. The CDR3 is 13 amino acids. Germline CDR1 and CDR2: SGHRS and YFSETQ. J was trimmed by 6 bases and V by 4 bases; bases with no gene match: 3. For the CDR3, the DNA is TGCGCCAGCAGCGAGGACAGGTCCGGGGAGCTGTTTTTT. It yields the protein CASSEDRSGELFF.

This clonotype was recorded at least ten times. J is TRBJ1-6 and V is TRBV20-1; maybe TRBD1 (6 bases). The V and J ends lost 7 bases and 7 bases respectively, with 14 bases between them. Germline CDR1 DFQATT, CDR2 SNEGSKA (reference sequence). The length of the CDR3 is 13 residues. CDR3 amino acids: CSVSGQPNSPLHF. In DNA form, the CDR3 reads TGCAGTGTCTCAGGACAGCCAAATTCACCCCTCCACTTT.

The chain uses TRBV5-1 and TRBJ2-5; a weak D match, TRBD2 (5 bases). V was clipped by 1 base and J by 5 bases, with 12 bases between them. Looked up from germline, CDR1 is SGHRS and CDR2 is YFSETQ. CDR3 size: 14 residues. The CDR3 nucleotides are TGCGCCAGCAGCTTGACCCCGACGGGGGAGACCCAGTACTTC. Its protein product is CASSLTPTGETQYF.

This clonotype was counted a few times. The V and J genes are TRBV20-1 and TRBJ2-3; TRBD2 matches at 7 bases. The germline V gene has CDR1 DFQATT and CDR2 SNEGSKA (reference sequence). V lost 7 bases and J lost 1; bases outside the gene matches: 11. The CDR3 has 15 residues. CDR3 residues: CSEGGSQAGTDTQYF. In DNA form, the CDR3 reads TGCAGTGAAGGCGGGAGCCAGGCGGGCACAGATACGCAGTATTTT.

This clonotype was observed at least ten times. The V gene is TRBV21-1, the J gene TRBJ1-2; the D segment call TRBD1 is taken from the table without a DNA check. TRBV21-1 is tagged as a pseudogene. CDR3 length: 17 residues. CDR3 bases: TGTGCCAGCAGCAAAAAGGGGGGACGGATTTCCAACTATGGCTACACCTTC. Protein product: CASSKKGGRISNYGYTF.

The CDR3 loop reads CASRDRGSGSTQYF. For the CDR3, the DNA is TGTGCCAGCAGAGACCGGGGTAGCGGGAGTACCCAGTACTTC. The V gene is TRBV6-6, the J gene TRBJ2-5; 9 positions match TRBD2. Germline V CDR1 and CDR2: MNHNY, SVGAGI (reference sequence). V lost 6 bases and J lost 8; bases outside the gene matches: 10. The CDR3 is 14 amino acids.

The sample holds a few counts of this clonotype. The chain links TRBV6-5 to TRBJ2-5; D may be TRBD1 or TRBD2 (5 bases each). CDR3 length equals 13 residues. The ends were cut back, 5 bases at V and 4 bases at J, with 11 bases in the middle. CDR1 is MNHEY, CDR2 SVGAGI, per germline. The CDR3 DNA sequence: TGTGCCAGCAGTAACTACGGGGCAGAGACCCAGTACTTC. The encoded protein is CASSNYGAETQYF.

This clonotype was recorded many times. The chain links TRBV3-1 to TRBJ1-4; D unclear. With 0 bases removed from V and 8 bases from J, the gap between germline ends came to 16 bases. Germline loops: CDR1 LGHDT, CDR2 YNNKEL (reference sequence). CDR3 length: 16 amino acids. CDR3 nucleotide sequence: TGTGCCAGCAGCCAAGATTGGGCACTGGACCAAGAAAAACTGTTTTTT. Its translation is CASSQDWALDQEKLFF.

This chain connects TRBV29-1 to TRBJ1-4; possible D gene TRBD1, 6 bases. Deletions cut 7 bases from V and 5 bases from J, with 11 bases between. Germline V gives CDR1 SQVTM, CDR2 ANQGSEA. This CDR3 has 12 residues. The CDR3 loop reads CSARGGNEKLFF. CDR3 nucleotides: TGCAGCGCCAGGGGAGGGAATGAAAAACTGTTTTTT.

This chain uses TRBV7-3 with TRBJ2-1; D possibly corresponds to TRBD2 (5 bases). This CDR3 has 15 residues. Trimming removed 1 base at V and 5 bases at J, with 12 bases between. The germline CDR1 and CDR2 sequences are SGHTA and FQGTGA. CDR3 amino acids: CASSLNGRRDNEQFF. DNA for the CDR3: TGTGCCAGCAGCTTAAACGGTAGGCGGGACAATGAGCAGTTCTTC.